This entry lists 13 T cell receptor beta chains sequenced from one sample in a study of blood T cell repertoires in COVID-19 (dated by TCRdb to 2020 to 2022). Libraries were prepared through the immunoSEQ multiplex PCR assay. In its TCRdb copy, this immuneACCESS table keeps in-frame sequences only and misses some clones. Where compared with another copy, unresolved V genes explain less than half of these, and the others have no known cause. This sample is represented by more than 200,000 clones; 84% of them were singletons. 4.2% of the sample is in the top ten clones. Sequencing was done on a sample of peripheral blood. These receptors were obtained from a man aged 55 to 70 with acute or convalescent COVID-19.

The rearrangement links TRBV6-1 to TRBJ2-7, with a tentative D call TRBD1 (5 bases). Germline lookup yields CDR1 MNHNS and CDR2 SASEGT. Deletions cut 3 bases from V and 2 bases from J, with 8 bases between. CDR3 length: 13 amino acids. CDR3 amino acids: CASSESGTYEQYF. The CDR3 DNA is TGTGCCAGCAGTGAGTCAGGGACCTACGAGCAGTACTTC.

This rearrangement joins TRBV9 to TRBJ2-1; possibly TRBD2 for D (5 bases). The CDR3 covers 15 residues. Looked up from germline, CDR1 is SGDLS and CDR2 is YYNGEE. Trimming stripped 4 bases from V and 0 bases from J, with 11 bases between. The CDR3, as DNA: TGTGCCAGCAGCTTAACTAGTTACTCCTACAATGAGCAGTTCTTC. Protein: CASSLTSYSYNEQFF.

This clone was seen once. CDR3 nucleotides: TGTGCCAGCAGCTTCGGGACAGGCTACAACTATGGCTACACCTTC. It codes for CASSFGTGYNYGYTF. The V call is TRBV5-5, the J call TRBJ1-2; 8 bases agree with TRBD1. The V gene end was trimmed by 2 bases and the J gene end by 2 bases; junction bases not matched to a gene: 5. The CDR3 runs to 15 residues. CDR1 and CDR2 from the germline V gene are SGHKS and YYEKEE (reference sequence).

The chain is built from TRBV10-3 and TRBJ1-1, with 10 bases identical to TRBD1. Germline lookup yields CDR1 ENHRY and CDR2 SYGVKD. The CDR3 consists of 13 residues. J was trimmed by 6 bases and V by 6 bases; bases with no gene match: 4. The CDR3 DNA reads as TGTGCCATCAGGAGGACAGGGGGACCTGAAGCTTTCTTT. Translating gives CAIRRTGGPEAFF.

The chain combines TRBV5-6 with TRBJ1-5, with 7 bases matching TRBD1. Germline loops: CDR1 SGHDT, CDR2 YYEEEE. This CDR3 comprises 14 residues. V lost 2 bases and J lost 10; bases outside the gene matches: 9. The CDR3, as DNA: TGTGCCAGCAGCTTAGGGCAGGGGGGTCGACCCCAGCATTTT. It is translated as CASSLGQGGRPQHF.

The CDR3 here is CASSTGWHYTF. CDR3 sequence (DNA): TGTGCCAGTAGTACAGGGTGGCACTACACCTTC. The V call is TRBV19, the J call TRBJ1-2, with D perhaps TRBD1 (5 bases). V was clipped by 4 bases and J by 10 bases, with 10 bases between them. Germline V gene data show CDR1 as LNHDA and CDR2 as SQIVND (reference sequence). This CDR3 is 11 amino acids long.

The CDR3 DNA sequence: TGTGCCAGCAGCCCCCGGGACAGGGGCCGTATGCAGTATTTT. This gives the protein CASSPRDRGRMQYF. The chain combines TRBV3-1 (or the pseudogene TRBV3-2) with TRBJ2-3, with 10 bases matching TRBD1. Germline CDR1 reads LGHDT; CDR2 reads YNNKEL (reference sequence). V was pared by 4 bases and J by 11 bases, with 9 bases of the junction left unmatched. This CDR3 comprises 14 residues.

The genes are TRBV28 and TRBJ2-7, with D possibly matching TRBD1 (6 bases). V gave up 5 bases and J gave up 3 bases, with 14 bases separating them. Germline V CDR1 and CDR2: MDHEN, SYDVKM. The CDR3 loop spans 14 amino acids. The CDR3 nucleotides read TGTGCCAGCAGTACCACAGGGAGAGGCTACGAGCAGTACTTC. Amino acids: CASSTTGRGYEQYF.

V usage is TRBV9 and J usage is TRBJ2-1; perhaps TRBD1 as D (6 bases). The ends were cut back, 4 bases at V and 6 bases at J, with 11 bases in the middle. Per the germline V gene, CDR1 is SGDLS and CDR2 is YYNGEE. The CDR3 is 13 residues long. The chain's CDR3 is CASSPGTSNEQFF. The CDR3 DNA follows: TGTGCCAGCAGCCCTGGGACAAGCAATGAGCAGTTCTTC. Full variable domain (remainder filled in from reference TRBV9 and TRBJ2-1): DSGVTQTPKHLITATGQRVTLRCSPRSGDLSVYWYQQSLDQGLQFLIQYYNGEERAKGNILERFSAQQFPDLHSELNLSSLELGDSALYFCASSPGTSNEQFFGPGTRLTVL.

A few counts support this clone. CDR3: CASSGLAGGSEQFF. In nucleotides, the CDR3 is TGTGCCAGCAGTGGACTAGCGGGGGGGAGTGAGCAGTTCTTC. The chain has TRBV6-4 and TRBJ2-1; 14 nucleotides match TRBD2. Germline V gives CDR1 MRHNA, CDR2 SNTAGT. The junction had 2 bases not matched to a gene; V was cut back by 4 bases and J by 9 bases. The CDR3 consists of 14 residues.

The chain is built from TRBV25-1 and TRBJ1-3; the D is unclear. Trimming pared 7 bases from V and 0 bases from J, leaving 4 bases between. This CDR3 is 12 amino acids long. The germline CDR1 and CDR2 sequences are MGHDK and SYGVNS. CDR3 loop: CASTHSGNTIYF. CDR3 nucleotides: TGTGCCAGCACCCACTCTGGAAACACCATATATTTT.

The V and J genes are TRBV7-3 and TRBJ2-3; maybe TRBD1 (5 bases). The CDR3 runs to 15 residues. Trimming shortened V by 8 bases and J by 2 bases, and 17 bases separated the two germline ends. Germline CDR1 is SGHTA and CDR2 is FQGTGA. The CDR3 coding sequence is TGTGCCAGCCGAGGCAAGGGGTCGCCCACAGATACGCAGTATTTT. Translation: CASRGKGSPTDTQYF.

This clone was counted a few times. The chain links TRBV5-4 to TRBJ2-7, with D perhaps matching TRBD1 (6 bases). The CDR3 is 16 amino acids. Trimming shortened V by 5 bases and J by 2 bases, and 20 bases separated the two germline ends. CDR1 is SGHNT, CDR2 YYREEE, per germline (reference sequence). CDR3 nucleotide sequence: TGTGCCAGCAGGGACCGCGCGACAGGATCAACCTACGAGCAGTACTTC. Its protein is CASRDRATGSTYEQYF.